These 7 T cell receptor beta chains originate from one sample sequenced in a study of T cell responses to AZD1222 COVID-19 vaccine. Clones were sequenced by immunoSEQ multiplex PCR, and TCRdb holds only the in-frame ones, with some missing. This sample has fewer than 150,000 clones, with around 93% found just once. Sequenced here: peripheral blood, sampled on day 0 of AZD1222 vaccination. The receptors come from an adult in good health.

This clone appeared once. This sequence joins TRBV5-1 and TRBJ2-4; TRBD2 is a possible D gene (6 bases). The germline CDR1 and CDR2 sequences are SGHRS and YFSETQ. CDR3 length equals 15 residues. The V end was cut by 4 bases, the J end by 0 bases, with 11 bases between. DNA of the CDR3: TGCGCCAGCAGCCGAACTAGCCTAGCCAAAAACATTCAGTACTTC. Translation gives CASSRTSLAKNIQYF.

The chain combines TRBV5-8 with TRBJ1-2; D gene ambiguous. Germline V gene data show CDR1 as SGHTS and CDR2 as YDEGEE. V dropped 1 base and J dropped 4 bases, with 17 bases sitting between them. The CDR3 is 16 amino acids. In DNA, the CDR3 is TGTGCCAGCAGCTTGTTAGGCGAAGGGTTGGGCTATGGCTACACCTTC. This codes for CASSLLGEGLGYGYTF.

CDR3 residues: CASSPYHGQDAYQETQYF. The CDR3 DNA reads as TGTGCCAGCAGCCCCTATCACGGACAGGACGCGTACCAAGAGACCCAGTACTTC. The chain recombines TRBV13 with TRBJ2-5, with 7 nucleotides matching TRBD1. Germline trimming cut 5 bases from V and 0 bases from J; bases unmatched to any gene: 15. CDR3 length: 18 residues. Germline assignment: CDR1 PRHDT and CDR2 FYEKMQ (reference sequence).

The rearrangement uses TRBV19 and TRBJ2-2; no clear D gene. The CDR3 is 13 residues long. The germline CDR1 and CDR2 sequences are LNHDA and SQIVND (reference sequence). Trimming took 3 bases from V and 2 from J, leaving 4 bases between them. This CDR3 is CASSMGNTGELFF. CDR3 sequence (DNA): TGTGCCAGTAGTATGGGTAACACCGGGGAGCTGTTTTTT.

This sequence joins TRBV28 and TRBJ1-2; a weak D match, TRBD1 (5 bases). The CDR3 is 15 amino acids. The germline gives CDR1 MDHEN, CDR2 SYDVKM. V shed 8 bases and J shed 5 bases, with 21 bases lying between them. CDR3 nucleotide sequence: TGTGCCAGCCGACTCTCGGGGGAGGGTTCGTATGGCTACACCTTC. The encoded protein is CASRLSGEGSYGYTF.

The V gene is TRBV4-1, the J gene TRBJ2-7; D may be TRBD1 (5 bases). Trimming took off 3 bases at V and 6 bases at J, with 18 bases between the two ends. Germline lookup yields CDR1 MGHRA and CDR2 YSYEKL. The CDR3 length is 15 residues. The CDR3 here is CASSHTGTGGSEQYF. The CDR3 bases are TGCGCCAGCAGCCACACAGGTACAGGCGGTAGCGAGCAGTACTTC.

The CDR3 DNA sequence: TGTGCCACTCGAGGGGAGGGGCGGCGGGAGACCTCCACAGATACGCAGTATTTT. Amino acids: CATRGEGRRETSTDTQYF. J is TRBJ2-3 and V is TRBV19, with 7 bases aligning to TRBD2. Looked up from germline, CDR1 is LNHDA and CDR2 is SQIVND (reference sequence). V lost 10 bases, J lost 2 bases, and 21 bases stayed unmatched. The CDR3 covers 18 residues.